This passage covers 15 T cell receptor beta chains from one sample sequenced in a study of cytomegalovirus exposure and HLA in healthy donors. Amplification used 60 Vbeta primers and 13 Jbeta primers. Produced via immunoSEQ multiplex PCR; TCRdb's table is partial and in-frame only. The sample contains approximately 100,000 clones, less than 80% of which appear only once. The sequencing sample was made of PBMCs. Receptors were obtained from a man aged 30 to 39 in good health and CMV-seropositive.

This clone occurred a few times. The rearrangement links TRBV5-1 to TRBJ1-1; 8 bases match TRBD1. Germline assignment: CDR1 SGHRS and CDR2 YFSETQ. This CDR3 is built from 15 residues. The V segment lost 0 bases and the J segment 4 bases; nucleotides outside the gene matches: 5. The DNA of the CDR3 is TGCGCCAGCAGCTTGGGGACAGGGACGAGCACTGAAGCTTTCTTT. The encoded protein is CASSLGTGTSTEAFF.

This clone was detected a few times. The chain links TRBV5-6 to TRBJ2-5; tentatively, D is TRBD1 (6 bases). The CDR3 extends over 15 amino acids. Germline V CDR1 and CDR2: SGHDT, YYEEEE. Deletions cut 2 bases from V and 2 bases from J, with 13 bases between. CDR3 in amino acids: CASSFISGTQETQYF. CDR3 nucleotides: TGTGCCAGCAGCTTCATCTCGGGGACACAAGAGACCCAGTACTTC.

This chain connects TRBV30 to TRBJ2-7; D is uncertain. The CDR3 length is 13 residues. Germline V gene data show CDR1 as GTSNPN and CDR2 as SVGIG (reference sequence). V gave up 0 bases and J gave up 0 bases, with 6 bases separating them. CDR3 residues: CAWSVPGSYEQYF. CDR3 nucleotides: TGTGCCTGGAGTGTACCGGGCTCCTACGAGCAGTACTTC.

The chain has TRBV13 and TRBJ1-2; possibly TRBD1 for D (5 bases). CDR1 is PRHDT, CDR2 FYEKMQ, per germline (reference sequence). This CDR3 has 13 residues. V shed 5 bases and J shed 6 bases, with 13 bases lying between them. CDR3 protein: CASSPPGGDGYTF. DNA for the CDR3: TGTGCCAGCAGCCCTCCGGGAGGGGATGGCTACACCTTC.

The CDR3 region is CASSIRQGVSGNTIYF. Written as DNA, the CDR3 is TGTGCCAGTAGTATCCGACAGGGGGTCTCTGGAAACACCATATATTTT. This rearrangement joins TRBV19 to TRBJ1-3; 9 bases are shared with TRBD1. V was pared by 3 bases and J by 0 bases, with 3 bases of the junction left unmatched. The germline gives CDR1 LNHDA, CDR2 SQIVND (reference sequence). The CDR3 is 16 amino acids.

Note on this clone: Other nucleotide sequences in the sample specify the same CDR3. V is TRBV5-1 and J is TRBJ1-1; 7 bases line up with TRBD1. Germline CDR1 reads SGHRS; CDR2 reads YFSETQ. The CDR3 covers 13 residues. Trimming took 2 bases from V and 3 from J; bases not matched to a gene: 1. The CDR3 nucleotides are TGCGCCAGCAGCTTCACAGGGGACACTGAAGCTTTCTTT. Its translation: CASSFTGDTEAFF.

The table lists this clone with a count of one. The chain uses TRBV19 and TRBJ2-3; 7 bases are a match to TRBD1. The V gene's germline CDR1 is LNHDA and CDR2 SQIVND (reference sequence). The CDR3 extends over 16 amino acids. J was trimmed by 1 base and V by 1 base; bases with no gene match: 5. The CDR3 here is CASSIVTGWGTDTQYF. The CDR3, as DNA: TGTGCCAGTAGTATAGTGACAGGGTGGGGCACAGATACGCAGTATTTT. The full variable domain, completed using reference TRBV19 and TRBJ2-3, is DGGITQSPKYLFRKEGQNVTLSCEQNLNHDAMYWYRQDPGQGLRLIYYSQIVNDFQKGDIAEGYSVSREKKESFPLTVTSAQKNPTAFYLCASSIVTGWGTDTQYFGPGTRLTVL.

The V gene is TRBV5-1, the J gene TRBJ2-3; weak D call: TRBD2 (6 bases). Trimming left V 1 base short and J 3 bases short, with 15 bases between. Germline values: CDR1 SGHRS, CDR2 YFSETQ. The CDR3 has 16 amino acids. The CDR3 bases are TGCGCCAGCAGCTTGTTAGTAGCGGCCGGGACAGATACGCAGTATTTT. This gives the protein CASSLLVAAGTDTQYF.

This clone has just a few counts. One junction end disagrees with the germline gene, perhaps due to a read error. CDR3 nucleotides: TGTGCCAGCAGCGTGACAGCCGAAAAACTGTTTTTT. This translates into CASSVTAEKLFF. The chain has TRBV5-1 and TRBJ1-4; D is possibly TRBD1 (5 bases). The CDR3 extends over 12 amino acids. The germline gives CDR1 SGHRS, CDR2 YFSETQ.

The V and J genes are TRBV6-6 and TRBJ2-1; D unresolved. The CDR3 extends over 11 amino acids. With 7 bases removed from V and 12 bases from J, the gap between germline ends came to 13 bases. Germline V gene sequence: CDR1 MNHNY, CDR2 SVGAGI (reference sequence). The CDR3 DNA sequence: TGTGCCAGCACCCTTGATGAGTGGCAGTTCTTC. Translated: CASTLDEWQFF.

The chain joins TRBV5-1 to TRBJ2-3, with D possibly being TRBD2 (7 bases). CDR3 length: 14 residues. V was pared by 2 bases and J by 4 bases, with 11 bases between. Per germline, CDR1 SGHRS and CDR2 YFSETQ. The CDR3 DNA sequence: TGCGCCAGCAGCTTCCAGGGGAGGGCAGATACGCAGTATTTT. Its protein is CASSFQGRADTQYF.

This sequence joins TRBV6-1 and TRBJ2-3; D is ambiguous. The CDR3 is 13 amino acids. V was shortened by 4 bases and J by 2 bases, with 7 bases between the two germline ends. CDR1 MNHNS and CDR2 SASEGT come from the germline V gene. The DNA of the CDR3 is TGTGCCAGCAGTGCCGGGTTCACAGATACGCAGTATTTT. It is translated as CASSAGFTDTQYF.

This chain connects TRBV19 to TRBJ2-7, with TRBD2 matching over 9 bases. The CDR3 is 13 residues long. The J segment lost 5 bases and the V segment lost 5 bases, leaving 4 bases of the junction unmatched. The germline gives CDR1 LNHDA, CDR2 SQIVND (reference sequence). For the CDR3, the DNA is TGTGCCAGTAGTCTGCGCGGGGGGGACGAGCAGTACTTC. This translates into CASSLRGGDEQYF. Looking up the rest from reference TRBV19 and TRBJ2-7 gives the full variable domain: DGGITQSPKYLFRKEGQNVTLSCEQNLNHDAMYWYRQDPGQGLRLIYYSQIVNDFQKGDIAEGYSVSREKKESFPLTVTSAQKNPTAFYLCASSLRGGDEQYFGPGTRLTVT.

This sequence joins TRBV5-1 and TRBJ2-1, with 7 nucleotides matching TRBD1. The V and J ends lost 5 bases and 6 bases, in that order; junction bases with no gene match: 11. The CDR3 totals 15 residues. Germline V gives CDR1 SGHRS, CDR2 YFSETQ. The CDR3, as DNA: TGCGCCAGCAGTCCCCGACAGGGCGGTCTCAATGAGCAGTTCTTC. Amino acids: CASSPRQGGLNEQFF.

The gene calls are TRBV30 and TRBJ1-6; D possibly corresponds to TRBD1 (6 bases). Germline V gene sequence: CDR1 GTSNPN, CDR2 SVGIG (reference sequence). Trimming took 3 bases from V and 9 from J, leaving 15 bases between them. CDR3 length: 14 amino acids. The CDR3 loop reads CAWSITGSSSPLHF. Written as DNA, the CDR3 is TGTGCCTGGAGCATAACAGGGTCGAGTTCACCCCTCCACTTT.